The 30 T cell receptor beta chains given below trace back to one sample, sequenced in a study of regulatory T cells in long-lasting Graves disease. Arm-PCR with iRepertoire HTBI primers amplified the CDR3 regions for these TCR beta libraries. MiXCR was run by TCRdb on the multiplex PCR reads, yielding one entry per CDR3 protein. Altogether approximately 540,000 distinct CDR3 sequences are present, approximately 12% being singletons, with the ten largest covering over 7%. Described time point: newly diagnosed GD, antithyroid drugs for less than 3 months. PBMCs provided the RNA from which the TCR library was made. These data also featured in a second study, about T cells in Graves' hyperthyroidism and ophthalmopathy.

The sequencing here drew on peripheral blood mononuclear cells (PBMCs), taken at new diagnosis, from a patient treated with antithyroid drugs. The receptors were sampled from a woman in her thirties with Graves disease.

J is TRBJ2-4 and V is TRBV7-2; TRBD2 aligns across 7 bases. CDR1 is SGHTA and CDR2 is FQGNSA in the germline V gene. J was trimmed by 1 base and V by 1 base; bases with no gene match: 13. This CDR3 is built from 19 residues. In nucleotides, the CDR3 is TGTGCCAGCAGCTTAGTCGGCGGGAGAGCTTCCATCGCCAAAAACATTCAGTACTTC. It specifies CASSLVGGRASIAKNIQYF.

This clonotype has a count of ten or more. The CDR3 region has the DNA TGCAGTGCTGGGACAGGGTCAGTTCAGCCCCAGCATTTT. Translation: CSAGTGSVQPQHF. V is TRBV20-1 and J is TRBJ1-5; 9 bases fit TRBD1. Germline V gene data show CDR1 as DFQATT and CDR2 as SNEGSKA (reference sequence). Trimming removed 5 bases from V and 6 bases from J; junction bases left unmatched: 5. There are 13 residues in the CDR3.

This chain connects TRBV18 to TRBJ2-1; D gene ambiguous. Germline CDR1 KGHSH, CDR2 LQKENI. There are 17 residues in the CDR3. V dropped 3 bases and J dropped 0 bases, with 15 bases sitting between them. Here the CDR3 reads CASSPILTPSSYNEQFF. The CDR3 DNA reads as TGTGCCAGCTCACCGATCCTTACCCCAAGCTCCTACAATGAGCAGTTCTTC.

This clonotype was counted a few times. The chain uses TRBV6-1 and TRBJ1-3; D gene ambiguous. V gave up 5 bases and J gave up 0 bases, with 26 bases separating them. The length of the CDR3 is 20 residues. Germline V CDR1 and CDR2: MNHNS, SASEGT. The CDR3 region is CASSIRLQWIQDHSGNTIYF. The CDR3 DNA sequence: TGTGCCAGCAGTATCAGGCTCCAATGGATTCAGGACCACTCTGGAAACACCATATATTTT.

The chain employs TRBV6-2 or TRBV6-3 and TRBJ2-7, with D perhaps matching TRBD2 (6 bases). Trimming pared 0 bases from V and 7 bases from J, leaving 22 bases between. Per germline, CDR1 MNHEY and CDR2 SVGEGT. The CDR3 is made up of 17 amino acids. Here the CDR3 DNA reads TGTGCCAGCAGTTACTCTCGTGGAGGCGGGAAACCGTGGGAGCAGTACTTC. This codes for CASSYSRGGGKPWEQYF.

V is TRBV4-1 and J is TRBJ1-4, with D possibly matching TRBD1 (6 bases). Germline CDR1 is MGHRA and CDR2 is YSYEKL. Trimming removed 3 bases from V and 3 bases from J, with 14 bases in between. The CDR3 has 16 residues. In nucleotides, the CDR3 is TGCGCCAGCAGCCACCACGAGGACAGCGCTAATGAAAAACTGTTTTTT. It specifies CASSHHEDSANEKLFF.

This clonotype has ten or more counts. The chain has TRBV12-3 or TRBV12-4 and TRBJ1-1; TRBD1 might be the D (5 bases). CDR3 length: 14 amino acids. V was shortened by 4 bases and J by 4 bases, with 13 bases between the two germline ends. CDR3 in amino acids: CASSSSGTVTEAFF. The CDR3 nucleotides read TGTGCCAGCAGTTCCTCCGGGACTGTCACTGAAGCTTTCTTT.

In this sample, this clonotype turned up a few times. The chain joins TRBV3-1 to TRBJ2-7; D could derive from TRBD1 or TRBD2 (5 bases each). The length of the CDR3 is 16 residues. The V gene's germline CDR1 is LGHDT and CDR2 YNNKEL (reference sequence). V was clipped by 0 bases and J by 2 bases, with 14 bases between them. CDR3 loop: CASSQEGVGRTYEQYF. CDR3 nucleotide sequence: TGTGCCAGCAGCCAAGAGGGGGTGGGAAGGACCTACGAGCAGTACTTC.

Points on this clonotype: It may be a read error: a sequence one base away is much more abundant. The gene calls are TRBV15 and TRBJ2-1; D may be TRBD2 (5 bases). Germline loops: CDR1 LNHNV, CDR2 YYDKDF (reference sequence). V was clipped by 0 bases and J by 4 bases, with 13 bases between them. The CDR3 extends over 16 amino acids. The CDR3 DNA reads TGTGCCACCAGCAGAGATCGACTAACGGCTTACAATGAGCAGTTCTTC. Encoded protein: CATSRDRLTAYNEQFF.

This clonotype was found many times. The chain is built from TRBV10-3 and TRBJ1-1, with TRBD1 identical over 8 bases. The CDR3 consists of 12 residues. Germline CDR1 reads ENHRY; CDR2 reads SYGVKD. The trim removed 8 bases at V and 3 bases at J, leaving 2 bases unmatched. The CDR3 sequence: CAIGQGDTEAFF. CDR3 DNA sequence: TGTGCCATCGGACAGGGTGACACTGAAGCTTTCTTT.

The rearrangement links TRBV6-1 to TRBJ1-1; D gene ambiguous. The CDR3 extends over 11 amino acids. Germline lookup yields CDR1 MNHNS and CDR2 SASEGT. V was clipped by 6 bases and J by 6 bases, with 8 bases between them. The CDR3 loop is CASSHGPEAFF. Here the CDR3 DNA reads TGTGCCAGCAGCCACGGACCTGAAGCTTTCTTT.

This chain uses TRBV28 with TRBJ1-4; D is undetermined. Germline V gene data show CDR1 as MDHEN and CDR2 as SYDVKM. This CDR3 spans 13 amino acids. Trimming removed 9 bases at V and 7 bases at J, with 15 bases between. CDR3 coding DNA: TGTGCCAGTAATTCCCCAGGTGGTGAAAAACTGTTTTTT. Translation gives CASNSPGGEKLFF.

This clonotype showed up many times. The V call is TRBV24-1, the J call TRBJ1-5; D may be TRBD1 (5 bases). The CDR3 runs to 14 residues. Trimming took off 4 bases at V and 5 bases at J, with 11 bases between the two ends. Germline V CDR1 and CDR2: KGHDR, SFDVKD. Here the CDR3 DNA reads TGTGCCACCAGTGAGGGCAGAGGGGATCAGCCCCAGCATTTT. Translating gives CATSEGRGDQPQHF.

There are many counts of this clonotype. J is TRBJ2-3 and V is TRBV5-1, with 9 bases aligning to TRBD1. Germline V gives CDR1 SGHRS, CDR2 YFSETQ. J gave up 3 bases and V 0 bases, and 5 bases lay outside the gene matches. The CDR3 sequence is 16 residues long. In nucleotides, the CDR3 is TGCGCCAGCAGCTTGGTCAGACAGGGGGGAACAGATACGCAGTATTTT. This gives the protein CASSLVRQGGTDTQYF.

The table lists this clonotype with many counts. J is TRBJ2-7 and V is TRBV9; tentatively, D is TRBD2 (6 bases). The CDR3 loop spans 16 amino acids. Germline V gives CDR1 SGDLS, CDR2 YYNGEE. Trimming took off 4 bases at V and 3 bases at J, with 20 bases between the two ends. CDR3 loop: CASSLGASGEGYEQYF. In DNA, the CDR3 is TGTGCCAGCAGCCTAGGTGCTTCGGGAGAGGGCTACGAGCAGTACTTC.

This clonotype was counted at least ten times. CDR3: CASSLMGGQETQYF. CDR3 DNA sequence: TGTGCCAGCAGTTTAATGGGGGGTCAAGAGACCCAGTACTTC. The J gene is TRBJ2-5, the V gene TRBV12-3 or TRBV12-4; D possibly corresponds to TRBD2 (6 bases). Between the trimmed V and J ends, which lost 2 bases and 2 bases, there was a span of 9 bases. CDR3 length: 14 amino acids.

The sample holds many counts of this clonotype. The CDR3 coding sequence is TGTGCCAGCAGTTACCGGGACAGGTTCCATGAGCAGTTCTTC. As protein: CASSYRDRFHEQFF. This chain connects TRBV6-2 or TRBV6-3 to TRBJ2-1; TRBD1 aligns across 8 bases. CDR1 and CDR2 from the germline V gene are MNHEY and SVGEGT. J lost 8 bases, V lost 2 bases, and 5 bases had no gene match. CDR3 length: 14 amino acids.

This clonotype was seen at least ten times. The chain carries TRBV6-2 or TRBV6-3 and TRBJ2-4; the D gene is possibly TRBD1 (6 bases). Germline CDR1 MNHEY, CDR2 SVGEGT. CDR3 length: 15 amino acids. V was trimmed by 6 bases and J by 7 bases, leaving 19 bases between them. The CDR3 protein is CASRERTVRYNIQYF. The DNA of the CDR3 is TGTGCCAGCAGAGAACGGACAGTTCGCTATAACATTCAGTACTTC.

This clonotype was seen ten or more times. This chain uses TRBV12-3 or TRBV12-4 with TRBJ2-3; D is undetermined. This CDR3 has 14 amino acids. V lost 7 bases, J lost 2 bases, and 13 bases lay in between. The CDR3 nucleotides read TGTGCCAGCACGAGATTGCCGGACACAGATACGCAGTATTTT. This translates into CASTRLPDTDTQYF.

This clonotype has a count of ten or more. V is TRBV19 and J is TRBJ2-1; D is perhaps TRBD1 (6 bases). The V and J ends lost 0 bases and 9 bases respectively, with 21 bases between them. The CDR3 spans 17 residues. Germline loops: CDR1 LNHDA, CDR2 SQIVND (reference sequence). The CDR3 sequence: CASSIDGGWYSQTEQFF. In nucleotides, the CDR3 is TGTGCCAGTAGTATAGATGGGGGCTGGTACTCGCAGACTGAGCAGTTCTTC.

This clonotype has ten or more counts. V and J are TRBV5-4 and TRBJ2-5; 7 bases fit TRBD1. The CDR3 sequence is 13 residues long. The germline V gene has CDR1 SGHNT and CDR2 YYREEE (reference sequence). With 4 bases clipped from V and 2 bases from J, the junction kept 2 bases outside the gene matches. The CDR3 sequence: CASSRTGQETQYF. In nucleotides, the CDR3 is TGTGCCAGCAGCAGGACAGGTCAAGAGACCCAGTACTTC.

This clonotype was recorded many times. The genes are TRBV11-3 and TRBJ1-1; D gene uncertain. The CDR3 contains 17 residues. Looked up from germline, CDR1 is SGHNT and CDR2 is YENEEA. The germline V and J ends were trimmed by 2 bases and 2 bases, with 18 bases remaining between them. For the CDR3, the DNA is TGTGCCAGCAGCTTAAGCCTTGGGCGGTCCGGCAACACTGAAGCTTTCTTT. This encodes CASSLSLGRSGNTEAFF.

The chain has TRBV20-1 and TRBJ2-6; D is uncertain. Trimming removed 3 bases from V and 0 bases from J, with 9 bases in between. This CDR3 contains 15 residues. CDR1 is DFQATT and CDR2 is SNEGSKA in the germline V gene (reference sequence). The CDR3 coding sequence is TGCAGTGCTAGGGACGGAAACTCTGGGGCCAACGTCCTGACTTTC. Translating it yields CSARDGNSGANVLTF.

This clonotype was observed at least ten times. The chain joins TRBV29-1 to TRBJ2-5, with D tentatively TRBD1 (6 bases). This CDR3 has 12 amino acids. Looked up from germline, CDR1 is SQVTM and CDR2 is ANQGSEA. The V and J ends lost 5 bases and 2 bases respectively, with 9 bases between them. Here the CDR3 reads CSVLGGQETQYF. The CDR3 DNA follows: TGCAGCGTTTTAGGGGGTCAAGAGACCCAGTACTTC.

This clonotype has ten or more counts. J is TRBJ1-1 and V is TRBV9; tentatively, D is TRBD1 (5 bases). The CDR3 has 15 amino acids. The ends were cut back, 0 bases at V and 0 bases at J, with 9 bases in the middle. Germline CDR1 reads SGDLS; CDR2 reads YYNGEE. The CDR3 DNA sequence: TGTGCCAGCAGCGTAGGAGGGGCCATGAACACTGAAGCTTTCTTT. Translating it yields CASSVGGAMNTEAFF.

This clonotype was counted many times. The chain is built from TRBV11-2 and TRBJ2-3, with no clear D. V shed 1 base and J shed 2 bases, with 10 bases lying between them. Germline loops: CDR1 SGHAT, CDR2 FQNNGV. This CDR3 is built from 15 residues. The CDR3, as DNA: TGTGCCAGCAGCTTAGCTTATACCTTCACAGATACGCAGTATTTT. It is translated as CASSLAYTFTDTQYF.

The J gene is TRBJ2-3, the V gene TRBV4-1; a weak D match, TRBD2 (5 bases). The CDR3 is 15 residues long. Trimming cost V 1 base and J 6 bases, with 14 bases left between them. CDR1 is MGHRA, CDR2 YSYEKL, per germline. CDR3 amino acids: CASSQAGISVDTQYF. The CDR3 DNA reads TGCGCCAGCAGCCAAGCCGGAATTAGCGTTGATACGCAGTATTTT.

This clonotype was picked up a small number of times. V usage is TRBV10-3 and J usage is TRBJ2-2; 8 nucleotides agree with TRBD1. J lost 8 bases, V lost 11 bases, and 10 bases had no gene match. The CDR3 contains 13 residues. Germline loops: CDR1 ENHRY, CDR2 SYGVKD. The CDR3: CAAKEDRVGELFF. The CDR3 nucleotides read TGTGCCGCCAAAGAGGACAGGGTGGGGGAGCTGTTTTTT.

This clonotype was picked up many times. The chain has TRBV19 and TRBJ2-7, with 7 bases that match TRBD1. Losses at the gene ends were 9 bases for V and 0 bases for J; bases not matched to a gene: 8. The V gene's germline CDR1 is LNHDA and CDR2 SQIVND (reference sequence). The CDR3 is made up of 14 amino acids. The CDR3 DNA reads TGTGCCAGCAAAGGGACAGCAAGCTCCTACGAGCAGTACTTC. Protein: CASKGTASSYEQYF.

This clonotype was seen at least ten times. The rearrangement joins TRBV11-2 to TRBJ2-3, with D perhaps matching TRBD1 (7 bases). V lost 5 bases and J lost 4, with 22 bases in between. The CDR3 loop spans 17 amino acids. Germline V lookup: CDR1 SGHAT, CDR2 FQNNGV. The CDR3 loop is CASSPISFRGAADTQYF. CDR3 nucleotides: TGTGCCAGCAGCCCGATTAGTTTCAGGGGGGCTGCAGATACGCAGTATTTT.